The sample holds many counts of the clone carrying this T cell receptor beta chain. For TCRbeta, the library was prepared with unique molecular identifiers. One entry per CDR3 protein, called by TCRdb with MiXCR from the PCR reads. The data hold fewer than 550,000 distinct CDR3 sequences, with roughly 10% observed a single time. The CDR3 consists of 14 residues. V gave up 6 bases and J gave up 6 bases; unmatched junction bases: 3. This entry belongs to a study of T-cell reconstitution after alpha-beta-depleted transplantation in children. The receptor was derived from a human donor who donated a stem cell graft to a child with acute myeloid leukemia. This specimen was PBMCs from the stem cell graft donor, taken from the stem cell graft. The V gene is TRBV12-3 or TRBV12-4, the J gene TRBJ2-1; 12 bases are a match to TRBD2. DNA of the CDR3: TGTGCCAGCAGCCTGACTAGCGGGAGCAATGAGCAGTTCTTC. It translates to CASSLTSGSNEQFF.